Presented here are 17 T cell receptor beta chains from one specimen sequenced in a study of CD8 T cells in Susac syndrome. RNA in amounts of roughly 0.45 to 1 ug was reverse transcribed with random hexamers. Via MiXCR, TCRdb re-called the immunoSEQ multiplex PCR reads, giving one row per CDR3 protein. The sample has approximately 150,000 distinct CDR3 sequences, roughly 94% seen once. The sequenced material came from CD4+ T cells from PBMCs. Source of these receptors: a human donor with multiple sclerosis.

The V gene is TRBV3-1, the J gene TRBJ2-1, with 15 bases aligning to TRBD2. With V trimmed by 6 bases and J by 7 bases, 1 base remained unmatched. From germline, CDR1 is LGHDT and CDR2 YNNKEL (reference sequence). The length of the CDR3 is 14 residues. The CDR3: CASRGTSGRNEQFF. The CDR3 DNA reads as TGTGCCAGCAGGGGGACTAGCGGGAGGAATGAGCAGTTCTTC.

J is TRBJ2-2 and V is TRBV7-3, with a possible D match to TRBD1 (5 bases). Germline CDR1 is SGHTA and CDR2 is FQGTGA. There are 15 residues in the CDR3. Trimming stripped 3 bases from V and 7 bases from J, with 15 bases between. This CDR3 reads CASSFGREVNGELFF. As DNA, the CDR3 is TGTGCCAGCAGCTTCGGCAGGGAAGTCAACGGGGAGCTGTTTTTT.

The rearrangement uses TRBV7-3 and TRBJ2-2; D might be TRBD1 or TRBD2, each matching 5 bases. Germline V gene lookup returns CDR1 SGHTA and CDR2 FQGTGA. V was trimmed by 4 bases and J by 7 bases, leaving 16 bases between them. This CDR3 contains 15 residues. The CDR3 loop is CASSSSGSGGGELFF. CDR3 bases: TGTGCCAGCAGCTCCTCAGGGTCCGGAGGCGGGGAGCTGTTTTTT.

The chain recombines TRBV20-1 with TRBJ1-1, with D uncertain. Per germline, CDR1 DFQATT and CDR2 SNEGSKA (reference sequence). Trimming took 5 bases from V and 4 from J, leaving 20 bases between them. CDR3 length: 15 residues. The CDR3 nucleotides are TGCAGTGCTGCCCGCTTCAGTGATGGTATCACTGAAGCTTTCTTT. Encoded protein: CSAARFSDGITEAFF.

The chain employs TRBV14 and TRBJ2-4; 8 bases line up with TRBD1. From germline, CDR1 is SGHDN and CDR2 FVKESK. V shed 3 bases, J shed 0 bases, and the junction held 7 bases outside the gene matches. The CDR3 totals 17 residues. The CDR3 spells CASSHLGQGEAKNIQYF. The CDR3 nucleotides are TGTGCCAGCAGCCACCTAGGACAGGGAGAAGCCAAAAACATTCAGTACTTC.

The CDR3 is CASRYDRGSQPQHF. CDR3 in DNA: TGTGCCAGCAGATACGACAGGGGAAGTCAGCCCCAGCATTTT. The rearrangement links TRBV6-5 to TRBJ1-5; 8 nucleotides match TRBD1. The CDR3 sequence is 14 residues long. The V segment lost 6 bases and the J segment 6 bases; nucleotides outside the gene matches: 7. CDR1 and CDR2 (germline): MNHEY, SVGAGI.

The rearrangement links TRBV20-1 to TRBJ1-2; D unresolved. The CDR3 sequence is 11 residues long. V dropped 3 bases and J dropped 5 bases, with 7 bases sitting between them. From germline, CDR1 is DFQATT and CDR2 SNEGSKA (reference sequence). The CDR3 loop reads CSASRTYGYTF. CDR3 nucleotides: TGCAGTGCTAGTAGGACGTATGGCTACACCTTC.

The rearrangement uses TRBV27 and TRBJ1-4; TRBD1 matches at 8 bases. Germline V CDR1 and CDR2: MNHEY, SMNVEV (reference sequence). This CDR3 is 13 amino acids long. The ends lost 5 bases at V and 5 bases at J; junction bases unmatched: 1. In DNA form, the CDR3 reads TGTGCCAGCAGTCGGACAGGGAATGAAAAACTGTTTTTT. It yields the protein CASSRTGNEKLFF.

CDR3 DNA: TGCGCCAGCAACCTCCAAGAGACCCAGTACTTC. This sequence encodes CASNLQETQYF. This chain joins TRBV5-1 and TRBJ2-5; D remains unclear. V was shortened by 6 bases and J by 1 base, with 4 bases between the two germline ends. CDR1 SGHRS and CDR2 YFSETQ come from the germline V gene. There are 11 residues in the CDR3.

The gene calls are TRBV7-9 and TRBJ1-2; D gene ambiguous. This CDR3 is built from 12 residues. The V gene's germline CDR1 is SEHNR and CDR2 FQNEAQ (reference sequence). Trimming stripped 3 bases from V and 5 bases from J, with 7 bases between. CDR3 sequence reads: CASSLPTYGYTF. The CDR3, as DNA: TGTGCCAGCAGCTTGCCTACTTATGGCTACACCTTC.

This chain links TRBV30 with TRBJ1-2, with 9 bases fitting TRBD1. This CDR3 contains 15 residues. V trimming: 3 bases; J trimming: 8 bases; junction bases outside the gene matches: 13. The germline CDR1 and CDR2 sequences are GTSNPN and SVGIG (reference sequence). The CDR3 nucleotides read TGTGCCTGGAGGATCCGGGACAGGGTGTTGAGGGGCTACACCTTC. Protein: CAWRIRDRVLRGYTF.

The chain combines TRBV3-1 with TRBJ2-3; possibly TRBD1 or TRBD2 for D (5 bases each). This CDR3 comprises 14 residues. Germline V CDR1 and CDR2: LGHDT, YNNKEL (reference sequence). V was trimmed by 6 bases and J by 2 bases, leaving 12 bases between them. The chain's CDR3 is CASRSGPATDTQYF. CDR3 DNA sequence: TGTGCCAGCAGATCGGGACCTGCCACAGATACGCAGTATTTT.

The chain employs TRBV9 and TRBJ2-7; the D gene is possibly TRBD1 (6 bases). The germline gives CDR1 SGDLS, CDR2 YYNGEE. CDR3 size: 11 residues. The V end lost 3 bases, the J end lost 5 bases, and 6 bases lay between the germline ends. CDR3 loop: CASSAGDEQYF. As DNA, the CDR3 is TGTGCCAGCAGCGCAGGGGACGAGCAGTACTTC. The full variable domain, its missing parts supplied by reference TRBV9 and TRBJ2-7, is DSGVTQTPKHLITATGQRVTLRCSPRSGDLSVYWYQQSLDQGLQFLIQYYNGEERAKGNILERFSAQQFPDLHSELNLSSLELGDSALYFCASSAGDEQYFGPGTRLTVT.

V usage is TRBV20-1 and J usage is TRBJ2-7; weak D call: TRBD2 (6 bases). Germline-derived CDR1 and CDR2 are DFQATT and SNEGSKA (reference sequence). V was cut by 6 bases and J by 0 bases, with 18 bases left in between. The CDR3 is made up of 15 amino acids. The CDR3 is CSAEDSGGSSYEQYF. The CDR3 DNA reads as TGCAGTGCAGAGGATAGCGGTGGTAGCTCCTACGAGCAGTACTTC.

The chain combines TRBV20-1 with TRBJ1-1; D uncertain. The CDR3 covers 11 residues. Germline V gene lookup returns CDR1 DFQATT and CDR2 SNEGSKA (reference sequence). CDR3 sequence (DNA): TGCCTTCAAACTAGGAACACTGAAGCTTTCTTT. Protein sequence: CLQTRNTEAFF.

The CDR3 DNA sequence: TGTGCCAGCAGCCACTACTACAGGGGGCGCATAAATGGCTACACCTTC. Its protein product is CASSHYYRGRINGYTF. The chain joins TRBV3-1 to TRBJ1-2, with TRBD1 matching 9 bases. Trimming removed 3 bases from V and 6 bases from J; junction bases left unmatched: 11. The CDR3 sequence is 16 residues long. The germline gives CDR1 LGHDT, CDR2 YNNKEL (reference sequence).

The chain uses TRBV20-1 and TRBJ1-3, with D perhaps matching TRBD1 (6 bases). Germline-derived CDR1 and CDR2 are DFQATT and SNEGSKA (reference sequence). The length of the CDR3 is 14 residues. The V and J ends lost 1 base and 4 bases respectively, with 11 bases between them. In DNA, the CDR3 is TGCAGTGCTAGAGTCAGGGGTACGGGAAACACCATATATTTT. Translation: CSARVRGTGNTIYF.